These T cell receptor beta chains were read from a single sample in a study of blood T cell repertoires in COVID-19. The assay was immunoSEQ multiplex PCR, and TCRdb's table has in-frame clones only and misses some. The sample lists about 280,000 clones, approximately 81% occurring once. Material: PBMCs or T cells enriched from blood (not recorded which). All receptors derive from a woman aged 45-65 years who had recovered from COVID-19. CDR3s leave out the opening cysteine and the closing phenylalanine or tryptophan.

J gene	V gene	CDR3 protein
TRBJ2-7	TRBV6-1	ASSESRTGGYEQY
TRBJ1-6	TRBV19	ASSWQLGFGSSYNSPLH
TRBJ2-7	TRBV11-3	ASSFGGADEQY
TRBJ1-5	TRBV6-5	ASSRGQGVDQPQH
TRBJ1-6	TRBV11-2	ASSARQGRNSPLH
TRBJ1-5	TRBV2	ASRQGGPYQPQH
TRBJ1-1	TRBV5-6	ASSHPSSGQGARTEAF
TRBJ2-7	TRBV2	ASSADRYYEQY
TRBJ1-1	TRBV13	ASSPGQGGAF
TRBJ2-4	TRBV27	ASSSSERYIQY